The source of this T cell receptor beta chain is a study of CD8+ T cells in alopecia areata. cDNA reverse transcribed from extracted RNA served as the sequencing template. Libraries were prepared by immunoSEQ multiplex PCR; TCRdb keeps only in-frame clonotypes and omits some of them. The sample yields some 190,000 clones, about three fifths seen once. Described treatment: oral pan-JAK inhibitor, 5-10 mg twice daily. CDR1 is SGHRS, CDR2 YFSETQ, per germline. The CDR3 loop spans 16 amino acids. Germline trimming cut 2 bases from V and 2 bases from J; bases unmatched to any gene: 8. This TCR came from a human donor with alopecia areata. The chain combines TRBV5-1 with TRBJ2-7, with 9 bases that match TRBD1. The starting material was CD4+ T cells sorted from blood, obtained at week 24, from a patient treated with tofacitinib. The DNA for the CDR3 is TGCGCCAGCAGCTTAGACAGGGGGAGTACCGCCTACGAGCAGTACTTC. Translated, it gives CASSLDRGSTAYEQYF.